These 24 T cell receptor beta chains were all obtained from the same sample, sequenced in a study of CD8+CD57+ T cells in acquired aplastic anemia. The template used for profiling TCR beta VDJ and CDR3 was genomic DNA. One entry per CDR3 protein, called by TCRdb with MiXCR from the reads. The data hold about 210,000 distinct CDR3 sequences, with 61% observed a single time. Sequencing was performed on sorted CD4+, CD8+, or CD8+CD57+ T cells (not recorded which) from PBMCs. Source of these receptors: a human donor in good health.

The V gene is TRBV12-3 or TRBV12-4, the J gene TRBJ1-2; TRBD1 agrees at 7 bases. The trim removed 1 base at V and 3 bases at J, leaving 8 bases unmatched. The CDR3 contains 16 residues. This chain's CDR3 is CASSLELGDSHYGYTF. In DNA form, the CDR3 reads TGTGCCAGCAGTTTAGAATTGGGGGACAGCCACTATGGCTACACCTTC.

This clonotype came up once. V gene TRBV29-1 combines with J gene TRBJ2-7, with TRBD1 identical over 9 bases. Germline V CDR1 and CDR2: SQVTM, ANQGSEA. After removal of 6 bases from V and 6 bases from J, the junction contained 12 bases not matched to a gene. The CDR3 length is 14 residues. The CDR3 nucleotides are TGCAGCGTGGGACAGGGATTTAGCTCCGGCGAGCAGTACTTC. This translates into CSVGQGFSSGEQYF.

A remark on this clonotype: At one end the junction does not follow the germline gene, possibly because of a read error. The J gene is TRBJ2-1, the V gene TRBV20-1; D remains ambiguous. The CDR3 consists of 11 residues. The germline CDR1 and CDR2 sequences are DFQATT and SNEGSKA (reference sequence). The DNA for the CDR3 is TGCAGTGCCGCCCGGCAGGTCCTACGACTCTTC. This encodes CSAARQVLRLF.

On this clonotype itself: One end of the junction is discordant with germline, which a read error may explain. The rearrangement uses TRBV20-1 and TRBJ2-7; 8 bases are a match to TRBD1. The CDR3 spans 13 residues. Germline CDR1 reads DFQATT; CDR2 reads SNEGSKA (reference sequence). CDR3 sequence reads: CGAADREDYEQYF. CDR3 sequence (DNA): TGCGGTGCCGCGGACAGGGAGGATTACGAGCAGTACTTC.

There are many counts of this clonotype. This rearrangement joins TRBV12-3 or TRBV12-4 to TRBJ2-3; weak D call: TRBD2 (5 bases). The V gene lost 6 bases and the J gene lost 2 bases, with 15 bases spanning the gap. The CDR3 length is 15 residues. CDR3 nucleotide sequence: TGTGCCAGCAGAGGGCTTGGACTCATCACAGATACGCAGTATTTT. Protein: CASRGLGLITDTQYF.

This clonotype was detected only a few times. The chain carries TRBV20-1 and TRBJ2-1; tentatively, D is TRBD1 or TRBD2 (6 bases each). CDR1 and CDR2 (germline): DFQATT, SNEGSKA (reference sequence). Between the trimmed V and J ends, which lost 7 bases and 2 bases, there was a span of 12 bases. This CDR3 is 13 amino acids long. CDR3 DNA: TGCAGTGTAGGGGGGAGAACCTACAATGAGCAGTTCTTC. It encodes CSVGGRTYNEQFF.

The V and J genes are TRBV19 and TRBJ1-4; 7 bases agree with TRBD1. The CDR3 loop spans 16 amino acids. With 5 bases clipped from V and 1 base from J, the junction kept 7 bases outside the gene matches. Germline CDR1 LNHDA, CDR2 SQIVND (reference sequence). The chain's CDR3 is CASSGIQGVTNEKLFF. CDR3 nucleotides: TGTGCCAGTAGTGGGATCCAGGGGGTAACTAATGAAAAACTGTTTTTT.

In this sample, this clonotype turned up once. The chain recombines TRBV15 with TRBJ1-2; D gene ambiguous. CDR1 is LNHNV and CDR2 is YYDKDF in the germline V gene (reference sequence). V dropped 1 base and J dropped 0 bases, with 9 bases sitting between them. The CDR3 extends over 15 amino acids. The CDR3 DNA reads TGTGCCACCAGCAGAGTAAGGGCAGCTAACTATGGCTACACCTTC. Protein sequence: CATSRVRAANYGYTF.

The rearrangement links TRBV7-2 to TRBJ2-5; tentatively, D is TRBD2 (6 bases). This CDR3 has 13 amino acids. Germline V lookup: CDR1 SGHTA, CDR2 FQGNSA. V lost 8 bases and J lost 5, with 15 bases in between. DNA of the CDR3: TGTGCCAGCGGAAGAGGGACTGCGGAGACCCAGTACTTC. It translates to CASGRGTAETQYF.

A note on this clonotype: A read error may account for a junction end that differs from germline. This chain links TRBV5-1 with TRBJ2-3, with unresolved D. The CDR3 is made up of 15 amino acids. The germline CDR1 and CDR2 sequences are SGHRS and YFSETQ. CDR3 amino acids: CASSPTTSSTDTQYF. The CDR3, as DNA: TGTGCCAGCAGCCCTACCACGTCTAGCACAGATACGCAGTATTTT.

The chain employs TRBV7-9 and TRBJ2-7; 7 bases are a match to TRBD1. CDR3 size: 18 residues. The V gene end was trimmed by 1 base and the J gene end by 3 bases; junction bases not matched to a gene: 15. Germline loops: CDR1 SEHNR, CDR2 FQNEAQ (reference sequence). In DNA, the CDR3 is TGTGCCAGCAGCTTAGTGAACATGGGACAGAAAAATAACTACGAGCAGTACTTC. Translated, it gives CASSLVNMGQKNNYEQYF. Full variable domain (outside the CDR3, taken from reference TRBV7-9 and TRBJ2-7): DTGVSQNPRHKITKRGQNVTFRCDPISEHNRLYWYRQTLGQGPEFLTYFQNEAQLEKSRLLSDRFSAERPKGSFSTLEIQRTEQGDSAMYLCASSLVNMGQKNNYEQYFGPGTRLTVT.

This clonotype was seen at least ten times. The chain carries TRBV5-5 and TRBJ2-3; 13 bases fit TRBD2. Germline V CDR1 and CDR2: SGHKS, YYEKEE (reference sequence). V lost 2 bases, J lost 3 bases, and 3 bases stayed unmatched. There are 16 residues in the CDR3. The CDR3: CASSLLAGGRTDTQYF. The CDR3 DNA reads TGTGCCAGCAGCTTACTAGCGGGAGGGCGGACAGATACGCAGTATTTT. Using reference TRBV5-5 and TRBJ2-3 for the parts outside the CDR3, the full variable domain is DAGVTQSPTHLIKTRGQQVTLRCSPISGHKSVSWYQQVLGQGPQFIFQYYEKEERGRGNFPDRFSARQFPNYSSELNVNALLLGDSALYLCASSLLAGGRTDTQYFGPGTRLTVL.

This clonotype has just one count. The chain joins TRBV20-1 to TRBJ2-7; D is perhaps TRBD2 (5 bases). V dropped 5 bases and J dropped 6 bases, with 23 bases sitting between them. The CDR3 has 15 residues. The germline V gene encodes CDR1 DFQATT and CDR2 SNEGSKA (reference sequence). The CDR3 loop reads CSADLRSAEAGEQYF. CDR3 bases: TGCAGTGCTGACCTAAGGTCAGCGGAGGCGGGCGAGCAGTACTTC.

This clonotype occurred once. Here the CDR3 reads CASSQVGPSTGELFF. CDR3 DNA: TGCGCCAGCAGCCAAGTAGGTCCCTCCACCGGGGAGCTGTTTTTT. The chain links TRBV4-1 to TRBJ2-2; no clear D. Germline loops: CDR1 MGHRA, CDR2 YSYEKL. V was trimmed by 1 base and J by 4 bases, leaving 10 bases between them. This CDR3 contains 15 residues.

This clonotype was counted many times. The chain carries TRBV5-8 and TRBJ1-1; D is undetermined. Germline-derived CDR1 and CDR2 are SGHTS and YDEGEE. The CDR3 has 11 amino acids. With 2 bases removed from V and 7 bases from J, the gap between germline ends came to 6 bases. The CDR3 loop reads CASSLGREAFF. CDR3 sequence (DNA): TGTGCCAGCAGCTTAGGGCGTGAAGCTTTCTTT.

The sample holds one count of this clonotype. The chain is built from TRBV20-1 and TRBJ2-1; the match to TRBD2 covers 11 bases. Trimming at V came to 1 base and at J to 9 bases, leaving 5 bases not matched to a gene. The CDR3 covers 14 residues. Looked up from germline, CDR1 is DFQATT and CDR2 is SNEGSKA (reference sequence). This CDR3 is CSARVLAGGTEQFF. In nucleotides, the CDR3 is TGCAGTGCTAGAGTGCTAGCGGGAGGCACTGAGCAGTTCTTC.

V gene TRBV2 combines with J gene TRBJ1-2; no clear D. This CDR3 is built from 12 residues. The ends were cut back, 6 bases at V and 4 bases at J, with 9 bases in the middle. CDR1 and CDR2 (germline): SNHLY, FYNNEI. CDR3 nucleotides: TGTGCCAGCAGGACAAGGGCCTATGGCTACACCTTC. Translation: CASRTRAYGYTF.

Only one count was recorded for this clonotype. The rearrangement links TRBV29-1 to TRBJ1-1; 8 bases are a match to TRBD1. V shed 8 bases, J shed 1 base, and the junction held 6 bases outside the gene matches. This CDR3 comprises 13 residues. Germline-derived CDR1 and CDR2 are SQVTM and ANQGSEA. The CDR3 nucleotides read TGCAGCACCTCCGGGACAGGGAACACTGAAGCTTTCTTT. As protein: CSTSGTGNTEAFF.

V usage is TRBV7-6 and J usage is TRBJ1-1; a weak D match, TRBD1 (5 bases). V gave up 3 bases and J gave up 6 bases, with 8 bases separating them. Per germline, CDR1 SGHVS and CDR2 FNYEAQ. The CDR3 sequence is 12 residues long. The CDR3 nucleotides are TGTGCCAGCAGCTTTTGGGGGGCTGAAGCTTTCTTT. Translated: CASSFWGAEAFF.

The chain uses TRBV9 and TRBJ1-2; TRBD1 matches 7 bases. V lost 4 bases to trimming and J lost 6 bases; unmatched junction nucleotides: 9. The CDR3 sequence is 14 residues long. The germline CDR1 and CDR2 sequences are SGDLS and YYNGEE. The CDR3 region is CASSLDRADHGYTF. CDR3 sequence (DNA): TGTGCCAGCAGCCTCGACAGGGCGGACCATGGCTACACCTTC.

The V gene is TRBV7-9, the J gene TRBJ2-7; tentative D call: TRBD1 (5 bases). V was pared by 2 bases and J by 8 bases, with 7 bases between. Germline values: CDR1 SEHNR, CDR2 FQNEAQ (reference sequence). This CDR3 spans 11 amino acids. The chain's CDR3 is CASSLKDKQYF. DNA for the CDR3: TGTGCCAGCAGCTTAAAGGACAAGCAGTACTTC. The full variable domain, rest sourced from reference TRBV7-9 and TRBJ2-7, is DTGVSQNPRHKITKRGQNVTFRCDPISEHNRLYWYRQTLGQGPEFLTYFQNEAQLEKSRLLSDRFSAERPKGSFSTLEIQRTEQGDSAMYLCASSLKDKQYFGPGTRLTVT.

A word on this clonotype: The junction differs from germline at one of its ends, possibly a read error. The CDR3 sequence is CASSLLTGSAIYGYTF. The DNA for the CDR3 is TGTGCCAGCAGTTTATTGACTGGGTCAGCGATCTATGGCTACACCTTC. J is TRBJ1-2 and V is TRBV24-1; D unclear. Germline V gives CDR1 KGHDR, CDR2 SFDVKD. The CDR3 runs to 16 residues.

Comments on this clonotype: One end of the junction does not line up with germline, which may come from a read error. The rearrangement joins TRBV20-1 to TRBJ2-5; TRBD1 matches 7 bases. The CDR3 consists of 13 residues. Germline V gene data show CDR1 as DFQATT and CDR2 as SNEGSKA (reference sequence). The CDR3 loop reads CSAMVGGRETQYF. The CDR3 bases are TGCAGCGCTATGGTAGGGGGCCGGGAGACCCAGTACTTC.

This clonotype showed up many times. The CDR3 region has the DNA TGTGCCAGCAGCCCCACCCACGGACTCTCCGTATACACCGGGGAGCTGTTTTTT. Protein product: CASSPTHGLSVYTGELFF. V and J are TRBV11-1 and TRBJ2-2; tentatively, D is TRBD2 (5 bases). Trimming shortened V by 5 bases and J by 3 bases, and 22 bases separated the two germline ends. CDR3 size: 18 residues. Germline-derived CDR1 and CDR2 are SGHAT and FQDESV (reference sequence).